This is a list of T cell receptor beta chains from one sample in a study of CD8+ T cells in alopecia areata. Sequenced by immunoSEQ multiplex PCR; TCRdb stores in-frame clones only, minus some. The sample carries around 150,000 clones, about 54% recorded once. Sequenced material: CD4+ T cells sorted from blood. The receptor source for this set is a human donor in good health. CDR3s leave out the opening cysteine and the closing phenylalanine or tryptophan. Only some rows state a clone size, as once, few, many or a class for expanded clones.

clone_size v_call cdr3_aa
few TRBV11-2 ASSSNAGNQPQH
once TRBV27 ASSLAGPHGYT
NA TRBV11-2 ASSLIRSLGYT
NA TRBV5-1 ASSTDGQETQY
NA TRBV7-9 ASSLGLAGHEQF
NA TRBV7-2 ASRDPGGFEGNQPQH
once TRBV28 ASRQGIYGYT
NA TRBV6-1 ASSSGTGGREQY
NA TRBV29-1 SGQRLAGVADTQY
NA TRBV5-1 ASALGRRGTGELF
NA TRBV5-1 ASSLAQIAGGRQY
NA TRBV29-1 SVDSRSSSYNEQF